Here is one T cell receptor beta chain with its context. With 0 bases removed from V and 2 bases from J, the gap between germline ends came to 6 bases. CDR3 length equals 13 residues. The germline gives CDR1 SGHRS, CDR2 YFSETQ. A multiplex PCR was run with 60 Vbeta primers and 13 Jbeta primers. The table came from immunoSEQ multiplex PCR; TCRdb's copy has only in-frame clones and leaves some out. The data show some 110,000 clones, around 75% seen once. The source of the sample is a study of cytomegalovirus exposure and HLA in healthy donors. This receptor was obtained from a woman in her 30s in good health and CMV-seronegative. Sequencing was carried out using PBMCs. The rearrangement links TRBV5-1 to TRBJ2-7; D is unresolved. The DNA for the CDR3 is TGCGCCAGCAGCTTGGACACCGCCTACGAGCAGTACTTC. Protein sequence: CASSLDTAYEQYF. The full variable domain, with the rest looked up from reference TRBV5-1 and TRBJ2-7, is KAGVTQTPRYLIKTRGQQVTLSCSPISGHRSVSWYQQTPGQGLQFLFEYFSETQRNKGNFPGRFSGRQFSNSRSEMNVSTLELGDSALYLCASSLDTAYEQYFGPGTRLTVT.